These T cell receptor beta chains were read from a single sample in a study of cytomegalovirus exposure and HLA in healthy donors. TCRdb keeps only in-frame clones here, not all; method: immunoSEQ multiplex PCR. The table records 130,000 to 150,000 clones, 64% of them present only once. The sequenced sample was PBMCs. The receptors derive from a woman aged 25 to 45 in good health and CMV-seropositive. CDR3s include the opening cysteine and the closing phenylalanine or tryptophan. Each record gives: J gene, V gene, clone size, D gene, CDR3 protein, CDR3 DNA. The D gene is left open where the match is weak. Clone size is not always given. Where it is, it says once, few, many or a class for expanded clones.

TRBJ2-6 | TRBV13 | few | TRBD1 | CASSSQGSGANVLTF | TGTGCCAGCAGCTCACAGGGGTCTGGGGCCAACGTCCTGACTTTC
TRBJ2-7 | TRBV27 | - | TRBD2 | CASSLSRTTGTRRIHEQYF | TGTGCCAGCAGTTTATCTAGGACGACCGGGACTAGGCGTATCCACGAGCAGTACTTC
TRBJ2-7 | TRBV5-1 | - | - | CASSWGRTVSYEQYF | TGCGCCAGCAGCTGGGGACGGACAGTATCCTACGAGCAGTACTTC
TRBJ2-1 | TRBV27 | - | - | CASKSNEQFF | TGTGCCAGCAAGAGCAATGAGCAGTTCTTC
TRBJ1-2 | TRBV19 | few | TRBD1 | CASSIPGTGNGYTF | TGTGCCAGTAGTATTCCCGGGACAGGGAATGGCTACACCTTC
TRBJ1-1 | TRBV2 | - | TRBD1 | CASSNFPPGQGTLEAFF | TGTGCCAGCAGTAATTTTCCGCCGGGACAGGGGACCCTCGAAGCTTTCTTT
TRBJ2-1 | TRBV5-6 | - | - | CASSFRGYRNEQFF | TGTGCCAGCAGCTTTAGAGGGTATAGGAATGAGCAGTTCTTC
TRBJ1-2 | TRBV6-5 | - | - | CASSFGREVLGYTF | TGTGCCAGCAGCTTCGGGAGGGAGGTGCTGGGCTACACCTTC
TRBJ1-1 | TRBV5-1 | - | TRBD1 | CASRLGQGPEAFF | TGCGCCAGCAGGTTGGGACAGGGACCTGAAGCTTTCTTT
TRBJ2-3 | TRBV11-1 | - | - | CASSTGVYVDTQYF | TGTGCCAGCAGCACCGGAGTTTATGTTGATACGCAGTATTTT
TRBJ2-1 | TRBV10-1 | - | TRBD2 | CASAAGGGGLGQFF | TGCGCCAGCGCCGCGGGGGGAGGTGGTTTGGGGCAGTTCTTC
TRBJ2-3 | TRBV10-3 | - | - | CAIEGGTDTQYF | TGTGCCATCGAGGGGGGCACAGATACGCAGTATTTT
TRBJ2-1 | TRBV9 | once | TRBD1 | CASSPHRGEYNEQFF | TGTGCCAGCAGCCCACACAGGGGGGAATACAATGAGCAGTTCTTC
TRBJ2-3 | TRBV5-1 | once | TRBD2 | CASSNRLAGGPSTDTQYF | TGCGCCAGCAGCAACCGACTAGCGGGGGGCCCTAGCACAGATACGCAGTATTTT
TRBJ2-1 | TRBV2 | - | - | CASSEQQLIDNEQFF | TGTGCCAGCAGTGAACAACAGCTTATCGACAATGAGCAGTTCTTC
TRBJ2-5 | TRBV4-1 | few | - | CASSHGWGPQYF | TGCGCCAGCAGCCACGGGTGGGGGCCCCAGTACTTC
TRBJ1-2 | TRBV30 | - | - | CAWSVRGDYGYTF | TGTGCCTGGAGTGTAAGGGGCGACTATGGCTACACCTTC
TRBJ2-1 | TRBV6-4 | few | TRBD2 | CASRTLAGGYNEQFF | TGTGCCAGCAGAACACTAGCGGGAGGGTACAATGAGCAGTTCTTC
TRBJ2-1 | TRBV6-5 | - | - | CASSPRGGEQFF | TGTGCCAGCAGCCCCCGGGGAGGTGAGCAGTTCTTC
TRBJ2-1 | TRBV11-2 | once | TRBD2 | CASSETSNNEQFF | TGTGCCAGCAGCGAGACTAGCAACAATGAGCAGTTCTTC
TRBJ2-7 | TRBV2 | few | - | CASSVFNREQYF | TGTGCCAGCTCGGTTTTCAATCGCGAGCAGTACTTC
TRBJ2-3 | TRBV5-1 | - | TRBD2 | CASQMSGRIVDTQYF | TGCGCCTCCCAGATGAGCGGGAGGATTGTGGATACGCAGTATTTT
TRBJ2-5 | TRBV6-6 | once | TRBD1 | CASGAGGDMETQYF | TGTGCCAGCGGGGCAGGGGGCGATATGGAGACCCAGTACTTC
TRBJ1-4 | TRBV4-2 | - | - | CASSRRDASTNEKLFF | TGTGCCAGCAGCCGGCGGGACGCCTCAACTAATGAAAAACTGTTTTTT
TRBJ2-2 | TRBV5-4 | few | TRBD2 | CASKGTSLPSELFF | TGTGCCAGCAAGGGGACTAGCCTTCCGTCGGAGCTGTTTTTT
TRBJ1-4 | TRBV5-5 | - | - | CASSLVSGVDEKLFF | TGTGCCAGCAGCTTGGTATCAGGGGTTGACGAAAAACTGTTTTTT
TRBJ1-3 | TRBV6-1 | - | - | CASSEATIYF | TGTGCCAGCAGTGAGGCCACCATATATTTT
TRBJ2-1 | TRBV5-1 | - | TRBD2 | CASSWEKRESYNEQFF | TGCGCCAGCAGCTGGGAAAAGCGGGAGTCGTACAATGAGCAGTTCTTC
TRBJ2-7 | TRBV19 | - | TRBD2 | CASSYLSGSGYEQYF | TGTGCCAGTAGTTACCTAAGCGGGAGTGGCTACGAGCAGTACTTC
TRBJ1-5 | TRBV5-8 | - | TRBD1 | CASIPRGWDQPQHF | TGTGCCAGCATCCCCAGGGGGTGGGATCAGCCCCAGCATTTT
TRBJ2-3 | TRBV2 | - | TRBD2 | CASKGLAGGSFSTDTQYF | TGTGCCAGCAAAGGACTAGCGGGGGGTTCCTTTAGCACAGATACGCAGTATTTT
TRBJ2-5 | TRBV7-7 | - | - | CASSSLRGDGTQYF | TGTGCTAGCAGTAGCCTCAGGGGTGACGGGACCCAGTACTTC
TRBJ1-3 | TRBV15 | few | TRBD1 | CATSKGQRSSGNTIYF | TGTGCCACCAGCAAGGGACAGAGGAGTTCTGGAAACACCATATATTTT